This T cell receptor (beta chain) appears in the sequencing data of a study of T cells expressing NK-cell markers. Study in general: Beta-chain profiling covered CD3+CD56+NKG2C+, CD3+CD56+NKG2C- and CD3+CD56-NKG2C+ sorted subsets. Eight donors were sequenced, seven testing HCMV-seropositive and one testing seronegative.

Researchers built TCR beta cDNA using 5'RACE template switching with UMIs. After re-calling the 5' RACE reads, TCRdb lists one entry per CDR3 protein, DNA absent. The sample totals some 120,000 distinct CDR3 sequences. Germline V gives CDR1 SGDLS, CDR2 YYNGEE. This CDR3 region has 15 residues. The TCR sequence derives from a woman aged 18-70 years in good health. The chain is built from TRBV9 and TRBJ2-1; TCRdb designates TRBD2, a call that cannot be tested without DNA. Specimen: blood T cells: a sorted CD56 or NKG2C T cell subset, CD4+ or CD8+ T cells, or bulk PBMC T cells (not recorded which). The CDR3 is CASSNSGVSYNEQFF.